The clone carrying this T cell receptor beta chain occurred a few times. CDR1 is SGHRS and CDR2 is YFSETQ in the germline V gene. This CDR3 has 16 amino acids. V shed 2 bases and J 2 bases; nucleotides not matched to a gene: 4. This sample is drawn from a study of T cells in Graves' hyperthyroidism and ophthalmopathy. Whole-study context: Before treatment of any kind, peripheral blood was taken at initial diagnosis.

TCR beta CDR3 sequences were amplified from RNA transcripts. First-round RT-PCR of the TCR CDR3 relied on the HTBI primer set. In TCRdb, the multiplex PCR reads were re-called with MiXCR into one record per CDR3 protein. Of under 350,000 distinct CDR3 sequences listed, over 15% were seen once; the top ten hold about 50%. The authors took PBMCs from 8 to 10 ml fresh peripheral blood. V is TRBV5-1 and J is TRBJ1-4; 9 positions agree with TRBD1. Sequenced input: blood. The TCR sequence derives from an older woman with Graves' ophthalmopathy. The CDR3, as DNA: TGCGCCAGCAGCTTAGACGGGACAGGGACTAATGAAAAACTGTTTTTT. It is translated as CASSLDGTGTNEKLFF.